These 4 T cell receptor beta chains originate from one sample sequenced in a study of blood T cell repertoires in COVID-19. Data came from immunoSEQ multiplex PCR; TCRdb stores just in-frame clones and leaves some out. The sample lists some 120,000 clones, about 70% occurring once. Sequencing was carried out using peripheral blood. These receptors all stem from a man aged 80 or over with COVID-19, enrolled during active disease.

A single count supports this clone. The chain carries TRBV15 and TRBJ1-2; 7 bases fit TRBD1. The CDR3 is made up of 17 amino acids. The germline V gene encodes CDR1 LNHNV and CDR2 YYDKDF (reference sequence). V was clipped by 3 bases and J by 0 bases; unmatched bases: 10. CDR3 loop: CATSSDPGQVPNYGYTF. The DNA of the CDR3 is TGTGCCACCAGCAGCGACCCCGGACAGGTTCCTAACTATGGCTACACCTTC.

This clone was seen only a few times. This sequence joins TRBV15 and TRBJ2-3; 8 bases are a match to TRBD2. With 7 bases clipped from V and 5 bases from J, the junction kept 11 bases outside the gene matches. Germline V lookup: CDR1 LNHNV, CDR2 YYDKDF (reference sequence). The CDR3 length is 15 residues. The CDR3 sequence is CATKGPGGPEDTQYF. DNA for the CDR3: TGTGCCACCAAGGGACCGGGAGGGCCGGAAGATACGCAGTATTTT.

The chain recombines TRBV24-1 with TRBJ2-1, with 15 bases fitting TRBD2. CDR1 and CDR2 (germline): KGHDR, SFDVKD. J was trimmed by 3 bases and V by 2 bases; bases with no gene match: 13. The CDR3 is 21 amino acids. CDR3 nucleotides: TGTGCCACCAGTGATTCAGGACTAGCGGGAGGGCGAGGAGGGAGCTACAATGAGCAGTTCTTC. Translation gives CATSDSGLAGGRGGSYNEQFF.

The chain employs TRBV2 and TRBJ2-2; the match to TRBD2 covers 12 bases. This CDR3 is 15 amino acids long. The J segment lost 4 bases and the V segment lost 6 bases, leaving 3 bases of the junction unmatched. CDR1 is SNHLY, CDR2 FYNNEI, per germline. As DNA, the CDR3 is TGTGCCAGCAGACAGACTAGCGGGGGCACCGGGGAGCTGTTTTTT. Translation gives CASRQTSGGTGELFF.